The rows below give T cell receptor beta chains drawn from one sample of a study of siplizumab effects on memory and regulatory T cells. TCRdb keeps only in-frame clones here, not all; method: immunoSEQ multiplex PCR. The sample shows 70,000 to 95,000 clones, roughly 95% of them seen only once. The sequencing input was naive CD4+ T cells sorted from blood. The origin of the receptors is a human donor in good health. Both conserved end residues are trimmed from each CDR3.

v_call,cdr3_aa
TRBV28,ASGSTGPNTGELF
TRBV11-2,ASSPLGGASGELF
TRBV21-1,ASSKGDSGGPETQY
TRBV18,ASSLTSQGMSGEKLF
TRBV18,ASSLVTASNTGELF
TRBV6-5,ASSLDTGELF
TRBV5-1,ASSLEGPTDTQY
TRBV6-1,ASGRRVEQY
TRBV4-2,ASSQVSTSGSSYEQY
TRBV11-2,ASSFLSQRGGGAEQY
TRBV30,AREGRGTGELF
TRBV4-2,ASSQDRVNQPQH
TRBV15,ATSSRDRPTGELF
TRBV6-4,ASSGTSAPGETQY
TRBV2,ASRSSSGGTGELF
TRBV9,ASSAPDRRRDTQY
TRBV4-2,ASSPSVSTPEKLF
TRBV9,ASSSPFRGAGQGVAEAF
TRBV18,ASSPPDRIFEQY
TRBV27,ASSTGQEKLF
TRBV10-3,AISETGTGAYEQY
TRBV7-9,ASSLALTEAF
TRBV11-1,ASSSTSGGSAYNEQF
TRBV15,ATSRGQGNEKLF
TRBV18,ASSPLAGGGGEQF
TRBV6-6,ASSKGQGATYNEQF
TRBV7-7,ASSPTGTGNQETQY
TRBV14,ASSLSGTANTEAF
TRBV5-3,ARSLARDKDNEQF
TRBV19,ASSIGYTSNTEAF
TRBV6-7,ASSYSWGGTGELF
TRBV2,ASSGAGFYGYT
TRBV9,ASSLRQTNEKLF